This T cell receptor beta chain was sequenced during a study of T cells after posttransplantation cyclophosphamide (dated by TCRdb to the mid-2010s). About the full investigation: Using TRB sequencing, the study followed how the T cell repertoire reconstituted after myeloablative bone marrow transplantation in which posttransplantation cyclophosphamide served as GVHD prophylaxis. Blood from every one of the approximately 33 PTCy patients who had 1-year posttransplant specimens underwent TRB sequencing. Because TRA and TRB clonality correlated tightly in 10 or so samples, later TCR analyses were limited to TRB. Samples from about 33 PTCy-treated patients and approximately 15 related bone marrow donors of those patients were subjected to antigen receptor sequencing. Public TRB sequences were searched against a database of over 3,000 sequences associated with responses to pathogens, tumor antigens, self-antigens and alloantigens. Up to roughly 3 additional blood samples from 2 to 5.2 years after transplant were also TRB-sequenced in 3 patients, as was pretransplant blood from a handful of patients. Study-wide findings and limitations: The TRB repertoires of T cells infiltrating skin or the GI tract showed only limited overlap with the TRB repertoires found in blood. Across some 45 patients, TRB clonality was highly associated with recipient CMV seropositivity and CMV reactivation, and PTCy diversity was similar to diversity in CNI/methotrexate controls. Donor-recipient similarity was low at 1-2 months but rose over the first year, and later blood repertoires were often dominated by donor CD8+ memory clones.

The sample's treatment or condition, from its label and the paper: high-dose cyclophosphamide on days +3 and +4 as single-agent GVHD prophylaxis. PTCy patients received busulfan and fludarabine conditioning, a related or unrelated marrow graft, and cyclophosphamide on days +3 and +4. The PTCy-treated patients were enrolled in a prospective multi-institutional clinical trial. Peripheral blood and bone marrow mononuclear cells were isolated by Ficoll-Hypaque density centrifugation and were cryopreserved. Clipping removes 5 bases from V and 2 bases from J, with 5 as the unmatched junction base count. The CDR3, from cysteine to phenylalanine, totals 14 residues. The DNA shown is the 42-base CDR3, in frame from base 1. CDR1 MNHNS and CDR2 SASEGT were looked up in the germline V gene. Points on this clone: The specificity of this receptor is unknown. No base-level quality is on record; no much larger clone is a single base apart.

TRB sequencing was run on genomic DNA with either the immunoSEQ assay at survey resolution or the hsTCRB kit. The source study handled its data this way. Initial read processing used immunoSEQ software, and repertoire analyses used the LymphoSeq R package. Clonality was calculated as 1 minus normalized Shannon entropy, and the Gini coefficient was also calculated for each TRB dataset. Phenotypes of unsorted samples were inferred by mapping TRB sequences from sorted subsets of the recipient or donor onto the same recipient's unsorted samples. Not all clones reach the TCRdb copy of this immuneACCESS table, which keeps in-frame sequences only. Checked studies attribute under half of the gap to unresolved V genes and leave the rest unexplained. The V and J calls and clone size come from that table; D and trimming were worked out from the DNA. Present in this sample are just over 6,500 clones, 70% to 85% of which were seen just once. The biggest ten clones account for 20% to 25% of the sample.

Sequencing was performed on PBMCs, taken after allogeneic stem cell transplant with posttransplant cyclophosphamide. The sequence links TRBV6-1 to TRBJ2-7; 8 junctional bases match TRBD1. This receptor was obtained from a female patient aged 45 to 65 who received an allogeneic stem cell transplant from a related donor, was CMV-positive, and had no GVHD. After a transplant, the graft donor may have provided part of the T cells. The CDR3 in this case is CASSLDRDTYEQYF. The DNA reads as follows: TGTGCCAGCAGTTTGGACAGGGATACCTACGAGCAGTACTTC.